This T cell receptor beta chain was sequenced during a study of blood T cell repertoires in COVID-19. Overall study: Samples came from the United States, Italy and Spain, spanning acute and convalescent COVID-19. Sample material is recorded as cDNA or gDNA derived from T cells, B-cell-depleted T cells, or PBMCs.

Under the authors' procedure: Reference gene primers were amplified, and this amplification served to estimate nucleated cell counts. Some clones are missing from TCRdb's copy, which holds only in-frame ones; the method was immunoSEQ multiplex PCR. V, J and clone size were drawn from that table, and D and trimming were deduced from the DNA. The sample holds a few hundred thousand clones, 70% to 90% seen once. V was clipped by 6 bases and J by 6 bases; unmatched bases: 2. The CDR3 is 11 residues long. CDR1 and CDR2 from the germline V gene are SNHLY and FYNNEI. This clone turned up a few times. The V and J genes are TRBV2 and TRBJ2-7; TRBD2 matches 7 bases. What was sequenced was peripheral blood. This receptor was identified in a man aged 45-65 years with acute or convalescent COVID-19. Here the CDR3 reads CASRLASEQYF. Written as DNA, the CDR3 is TGTGCCAGCAGACTAGCGAGCGAGCAGTACTTC.